These 29 T cell receptor beta chains share one sample of origin, sequenced in a study of monozygotic twins with inflammatory bowel disease. TCRdb re-called the 5' RACE reads and catalogs CDR3 proteins one per entry, DNA excluded. This sample lists approximately 400,000 distinct CDR3 sequences; its ten largest clones have just over 2.5%. Sequencing was performed on blood. Receptors originate from a human donor with ulcerative colitis or Crohn's disease, or a healthy co-twin of an affected twin (not recorded which).

The chain employs TRBV20-1 and TRBJ1-1; TCRdb's D call of TRBD1 is untestable without DNA. The CDR3 totals 13 residues. The germline CDR1 and CDR2 sequences are DFQATT and SNEGSKA (reference sequence). This CDR3 reads CSAREGGNTEAFF.

The chain combines TRBV2 with TRBJ2-7; TCRdb gives TRBD2 as the D gene, but with no DNA this cannot be confirmed. The CDR3 is 15 residues long. CDR1 is SNHLY, CDR2 FYNNEI, per germline. The CDR3 region is CASSEATQRGVEQYF.

J is TRBJ2-5 and V is TRBV7-8; lacking DNA, the TRBD1 call made by TCRdb goes unchecked. Germline loops: CDR1 SGHVS, CDR2 FQNEAQ. The CDR3 length is 16 residues. The CDR3 is CASSHNPSGTGKTQYF.

This CDR3 reads CATSRGPTNTEAFF. The V and J genes are TRBV24-1 and TRBJ1-1; the D call from TCRdb, TRBD1, cannot be confirmed without DNA. CDR1 KGHDR and CDR2 SFDVKD come from the germline V gene. The CDR3 is 14 residues long.

The CDR3 protein is CASSQADTGVGLPDTQYF. J is TRBJ2-3 and V is TRBV4-1; no DNA is available, so the TRBD1 call from TCRdb remains unchecked. Germline-derived CDR1 and CDR2 are MGHRA and YSYEKL. CDR3 size: 18 residues.

J is TRBJ2-7 and V is TRBV5-1; TCRdb calls TRBD1, which cannot be checked without DNA. This CDR3 is built from 15 residues. The germline CDR1 and CDR2 sequences are SGHRS and YFSETQ. CDR3 protein: CASSDYPRGGHEQYF.

The V call is TRBV5-1, the J call TRBJ2-4; TCRdb's D gene call, TRBD2, goes unchecked for lack of DNA. CDR3 length equals 15 residues. In germline, CDR1 is SGHRS, CDR2 YFSETQ. CDR3 amino acids: CASSLGGQGRNIQYF.

This chain connects TRBV7-9 to TRBJ2-7; the TRBD2 assignment by TCRdb is unverifiable without DNA. This CDR3 comprises 14 residues. Germline V CDR1 and CDR2: SEHNR, FQNEAQ (reference sequence). The CDR3 protein is CASSLRDYSYEQYF.

The chain recombines TRBV6-5 with TRBJ1-5; TCRdb's assignment of TRBD1 cannot be checked, as there is no DNA. The CDR3 sequence is 15 residues long. Germline lookup yields CDR1 MNHEY and CDR2 SVGAGI. CDR3 residues: CASSSRDLSFWPQHF.

V and J are TRBV20-1 and TRBJ1-5; TCRdb selects TRBD1, and the lack of DNA leaves this call unchecked. Germline loops: CDR1 DFQATT, CDR2 SNEGSKA (reference sequence). The CDR3 consists of 13 residues. CDR3 residues: CSARSPLNQPQHF.

Here the CDR3 reads CATSDRQGAYNQPQHF. The chain is built from TRBV24-1 and TRBJ1-5; TCRdb indicates TRBD1, and absent DNA this call remains unverified. Germline values: CDR1 KGHDR, CDR2 SFDVKD. This CDR3 region has 16 residues.

The chain uses TRBV30 and TRBJ2-2; TCRdb designates TRBD2, a call that cannot be tested without DNA. The CDR3 extends over 14 amino acids. Germline V gene lookup returns CDR1 GTSNPN and CDR2 SVGIG (reference sequence). The CDR3: CAWRTGLNTGELFF. Looking up the rest from reference TRBV30 and TRBJ2-2 gives the full variable domain: SQTIHQWPATLVQPVGSPLSLECTVEGTSNPNLYWYRQAAGRGLQLLFYSVGIGQISSEVPQNLSASRPQDRQFILSSKKLLLSDSGFYLCAWRTGLNTGELFFGEGSRLTVL.

The chain uses TRBV10-3 and TRBJ2-7; lacking DNA, the TRBD1 call made by TCRdb goes unchecked. Germline CDR1 reads ENHRY; CDR2 reads SYGVKD. This CDR3 has 13 amino acids. CDR3 residues: CAIKGDSSYEQYF.

This chain joins TRBV5-6 and TRBJ2-3. Looked up from germline, CDR1 is SGHDT and CDR2 is YYEEEE. The CDR3 runs 15 residues. CDR3 in amino acids: CASSLVEPRAATQYF.

The rearrangement joins TRBV7-2 to TRBJ2-7; TCRdb returns TRBD1, unconfirmable since there is no DNA. This CDR3 comprises 12 residues. Germline V gene lookup returns CDR1 SGHTA and CDR2 FQGNSA. The CDR3 here is CASAFGNYEQYF.

The gene calls are TRBV5-4 and TRBJ1-5. In germline, CDR1 is SGHNT, CDR2 YYREEE (reference sequence). The CDR3 loop spans 18 amino acids. CDR3 residues: CASSFGYREHYSNQPQHF.

V and J are TRBV9 and TRBJ2-2; TCRdb picks TRBD1, but there is no DNA to check that call. Germline V gene sequence: CDR1 SGDLS, CDR2 YYNGEE. CDR3 length: 16 residues. The CDR3 sequence: CASSRPKTTNTGELFF.

The CDR3 sequence is CATSERRGGKIEQFF. The rearrangement links TRBV24-1 to TRBJ2-1; the D call from TCRdb, TRBD2, cannot be confirmed without DNA. The germline CDR1 and CDR2 sequences are KGHDR and SFDVKD. This CDR3 has 15 amino acids.

The CDR3 protein is CASSVAAVSSYEQYF. The genes are TRBV9 and TRBJ2-7. The CDR3 runs 15 residues. Germline V lookup: CDR1 SGDLS, CDR2 YYNGEE.

This chain joins TRBV20-1 and TRBJ2-5; TCRdb's D gene call, TRBD1, goes unchecked for lack of DNA. The CDR3 has 14 residues. Germline assignment: CDR1 DFQATT and CDR2 SNEGSKA (reference sequence). CDR3 in amino acids: CSAKIGTGQETQYF.

The chain links TRBV20-1 to TRBJ1-2; lacking DNA, the TRBD1 call made by TCRdb goes unchecked. Germline V gene lookup returns CDR1 DFQATT and CDR2 SNEGSKA (reference sequence). This CDR3 contains 12 residues. The CDR3 is CSAMGQGGGYTF.

The CDR3 region is CASSPRTVPYEQYF. The rearrangement joins TRBV12-3 or TRBV12-4 to TRBJ2-7; without DNA, the TCRdb call of TRBD2 cannot be checked. This CDR3 spans 14 amino acids.

The chain employs TRBV20-1 and TRBJ1-5; TCRdb outputs TRBD1, but without DNA this stays unchecked. CDR3 size: 15 residues. Germline CDR1 and CDR2: DFQATT and SNEGSKA (reference sequence). The CDR3 sequence is CSARDRGSFNQPQHF.

The chain recombines TRBV7-3 with TRBJ2-7; TCRdb gives TRBD1 as the D gene, but with no DNA this cannot be confirmed. This CDR3 has 16 residues. Germline CDR1 and CDR2: SGHTA and FQGTGA. The chain's CDR3 is CASSPGRQGYLVEQYF.

V and J are TRBV12-3 or TRBV12-4 and TRBJ2-1; TCRdb's assignment of TRBD2 cannot be checked, as there is no DNA. The CDR3 is made up of 13 amino acids. This CDR3 is CASSPSRAGEQFF.

This sequence joins TRBV7-9 and TRBJ2-1; TCRdb names TRBD2, which stays unverified in the absence of DNA. Germline V CDR1 and CDR2: SEHNR, FQNEAQ (reference sequence). The CDR3 spans 17 residues. The CDR3 loop reads CASTSPLAGSSYNEQFF. Supplemented by reference TRBV7-9 and TRBJ2-1, the full variable domain reads DTGVSQNPRHKITKRGQNVTFRCDPISEHNRLYWYRQTLGQGPEFLTYFQNEAQLEKSRLLSDRFSAERPKGSFSTLEIQRTEQGDSAMYLCASTSPLAGSSYNEQFFGPGTRLTVL.

The V gene is TRBV4-1, the J gene TRBJ2-1; without DNA, the TCRdb call of TRBD1 cannot be checked. The CDR3 is 19 amino acids. Per germline, CDR1 MGHRA and CDR2 YSYEKL. CDR3 amino acids: CASSQTTYGDRGVHNEQFF.

The gene calls are TRBV7-2 and TRBJ1-4; TCRdb proposes TRBD1, but this gene call is untestable without DNA. The CDR3 consists of 15 residues. CDR1 is SGHTA and CDR2 is FQGNSA in the germline V gene. The CDR3 reads CASSLWGTEEEILFF. Combining the CDR3 with reference TRBV7-2 and TRBJ1-4 gives the whole variable domain GAGVSQSPSNKVTEKGKDVELRCDPISGHTALYWYRQSLGQGLEFLIYFQGNSAPDKSGLPSDRFSAERTGGSVSTLTIQRTQQEDSAVYLCASSLWGTEEEILFFGSGTQLSVL.

This chain connects TRBV7-2 to TRBJ1-2; the D call from TCRdb, TRBD1, cannot be confirmed without DNA. This CDR3 comprises 13 residues. Germline V gene data show CDR1 as SGHTA and CDR2 as FQGNSA. CDR3 in amino acids: CASSRTPLGGYTF. The entire variable domain, with the rest obtained from reference TRBV7-2 and TRBJ1-2, is as follows: GAGVSQSPSNKVTEKGKDVELRCDPISGHTALYWYRQSLGQGLEFLIYFQGNSAPDKSGLPSDRFSAERTGGSVSTLTIQRTQQEDSAVYLCASSRTPLGGYTFGSGTRLTVV.